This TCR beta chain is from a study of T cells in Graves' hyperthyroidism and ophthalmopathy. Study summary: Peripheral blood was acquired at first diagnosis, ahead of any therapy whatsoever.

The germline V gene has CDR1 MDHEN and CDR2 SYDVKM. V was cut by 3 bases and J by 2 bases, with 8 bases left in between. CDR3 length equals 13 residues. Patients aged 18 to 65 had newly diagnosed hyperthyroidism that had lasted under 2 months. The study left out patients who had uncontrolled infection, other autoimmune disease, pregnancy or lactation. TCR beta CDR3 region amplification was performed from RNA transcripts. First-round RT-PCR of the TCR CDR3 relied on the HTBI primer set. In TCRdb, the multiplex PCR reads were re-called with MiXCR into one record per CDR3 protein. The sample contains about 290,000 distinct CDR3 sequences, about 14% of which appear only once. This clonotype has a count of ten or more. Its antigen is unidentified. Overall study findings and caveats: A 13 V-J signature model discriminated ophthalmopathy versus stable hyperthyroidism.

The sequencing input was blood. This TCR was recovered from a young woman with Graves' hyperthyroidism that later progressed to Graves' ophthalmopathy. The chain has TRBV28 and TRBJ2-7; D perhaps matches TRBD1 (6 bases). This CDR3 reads CASSLDRAYEQYF. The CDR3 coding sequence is TGTGCCAGCAGTTTGGACAGAGCCTACGAGCAGTACTTC.